This T cell receptor (beta chain) was identified during a study of T-cell reconstitution after alpha-beta-depleted transplantation in children. This clonotype was seen more than once but under ten times. For TCRbeta, the library was prepared with unique molecular identifiers. TCRdb ran MiXCR on the PCR reads and lists one entry per CDR3 protein. The sample records around 400,000 distinct CDR3 sequences, 9.5% to 13% being singletons. Sequences were derived from PBMCs from the stem cell graft donor, sampled from the stem cell graft. The sequence was obtained from a human donor who donated a stem cell graft to a child with acute myeloid leukemia.

Here the CDR3 DNA reads TGCGCCAGCAGCCCCACAGGGGGCGTAATAGATACGCAGTATTTT. Amino acid sequence: CASSPTGGVIDTQYF. The chain has TRBV5-1 and TRBJ2-3; 9 bases fit TRBD1. V dropped 4 bases and J dropped 5; count of bases not matched to a gene: 8. Germline V lookup: CDR1 SGHRS, CDR2 YFSETQ. This CDR3 has 15 amino acids.